The clone carrying this T cell receptor (beta chain) was detected only once. The target antigen is unknown. CDR1 LNHDA and CDR2 SQIVND come from the germline V gene (reference sequence). The ends were cut back, 4 bases at V and 3 bases at J, with 21 bases in the middle. CDR3 length equals 17 residues. The data were obtained in a study of cytomegalovirus exposure and HLA in healthy donors. Study-level points and caveats: Owing to their indistinguishability, certain V segments, notably TRBV6-2 and TRBV6-3, were excluded.

Use of 60 Vbeta and 13 Jbeta primers characterized the PCR. The repertoire was sequenced with immunoSEQ multiplex PCR; TCRdb's copy has only in-frame clones and lacks some. The sample holds some 150,000 clones, roughly four fifths seen once. The receptor's source is a man aged 55 to 70 in good health and CMV-seronegative. Sample: PBMCs. The chain recombines TRBV19 with TRBJ1-1, with a tentative D call TRBD1 (5 bases). CDR3: CASSRGIFRESHTEAFF. The DNA of the CDR3 is TGTGCCAGTAGTAGGGGGATATTCCGGGAGAGCCACACTGAAGCTTTCTTT.